This is a list of T cell receptor beta chains from one sample in a study of T-cell reconstitution after alpha-beta-depleted transplantation in children. Via MiXCR, TCRdb re-called the PCR reads, giving one row per CDR3 protein. This repertoire shows a few hundred thousand distinct CDR3 sequences, 25% to 30% found once; its top ten account for about a third. This sample comprised PBMCs, obtained before TCRalphabeta/CD19-depleted stem cell transplant. The receptors originated from a boy under two years old with Wiskott-Aldrich syndrome, due to receive a stem cell transplant. Each CDR3 is given with its conserved first and last residue. The order of the fields is V gene, J gene, clone size, D gene, CDR3 protein, CDR3 DNA. A D gene is named only where the DNA matches it firmly. Size tells how often a clone was seen (once, few, many) or the class of an expanded clone, and some rows leave it out.

TRBV4-1	TRBJ2-3	few	-	CASSQGDRFRTDTQYF	TGCGCCAGCAGCCAGGGTGACAGATTTCGCACAGATACGCAGTATTTT
TRBV5-1	TRBJ2-7	many	-	CASSLSGYEQYF	TGTGCCAGCAGTTTATCGGGCTACGAGCAGTACTTC
TRBV5-1	TRBJ1-1	-	TRBD1	CASSVDRYNKAFF	TGCGCCAGCAGCGTGGACAGGTATAACAAAGCTTTCTTT
TRBV12-3/TRBV12-4	TRBJ1-1	-	-	CASSWDGLLNTEAFF	TGTGCCAGCAGCTGGGACGGACTTCTGAACACTGAAGCTTTCTTT
TRBV27	TRBJ2-7	few	-	CASSLSQGGYEQYF	TGTGCCAGCAGTTTGTCTCAGGGGGGGTACGAGCAGTACTTC
TRBV5-1	TRBJ2-7	-	TRBD2	CASSREAGAYEQYF	TGCGCCAGCAGCCGGGAAGCGGGAGCGTACGAGCAGTACTTC
TRBV5-1	TRBJ2-1	-	TRBD2	CASSSMPLAGVTYNEQFF	TGCGCCAGCAGCTCGATGCCATTAGCGGGAGTCACCTACAATGAGCAGTTCTTC
TRBV28	TRBJ2-7	-	-	CASSGVVDEQYF	TGTGCCAGCAGTGGGGTAGTCGACGAGCAGTACTTC
TRBV7-9	TRBJ2-5	-	-	CASSLNRRSLTQETQYF	TGTGCCAGCAGCTTAAATCGTAGAAGCCTTACCCAAGAGACCCAGTACTTC
TRBV19	TRBJ1-5	once	-	CASSKGRDQPQHF	TGTGCCAGTAGTAAGGGTAGGGACCAGCCCCAGCATTTT
TRBV5-1	TRBJ2-3	-	TRBD1	CASSRTGLDTQYF	TGCGCCAGCAGCCGGACAGGTCTAGATACGCAGTATTTT
TRBV7-9	TRBJ2-5	-	-	CASGWGFVWETQYF	TGTGCCAGCGGCTGGGGGTTTGTGTGGGAGACCCAGTACTTC
TRBV5-1	TRBJ2-1	few	-	CASSLRGLNYNEQFF	TGCGCCAGCAGCTTGCGGGGACTGAATTACAATGAGCAGTTCTTC
TRBV20-1	TRBJ2-1	-	-	CSAKEASRPGYNEQFF	TGCAGTGCTAAGGAAGCGAGCCGCCCGGGATACAATGAGCAGTTCTTC
TRBV11-2	TRBJ2-2	-	-	CASSSSRSFSGANTGELFF	TGTGCCAGCAGCTCGTCGAGGTCCTTTAGCGGCGCGAACACCGGGGAGCTGTTTTTT
TRBV20-1	TRBJ2-5	few	TRBD2	CSARPPLLAGSEETQYF	TGCAGTGCTAGGCCCCCTTTACTAGCGGGATCTGAAGAGACCCAGTACTTC
TRBV20-1	TRBJ1-6	few	-	CSARGRSSPLHF	TGCAGTGCTAGAGGGCGGAGTTCACCCCTCCACTTT
TRBV20-1	TRBJ2-7	-	TRBD2	CSTRLAGSYEQYF	TGCAGTACTCGACTAGCGGGTAGCTACGAGCAGTACTTC
TRBV12-3/TRBV12-4	TRBJ1-2	-	-	CASSLVAVGYGYTF	TGTGCCAGCAGTTTAGTGGCCGTGGGGTATGGCTACACCTTC
TRBV12-3/TRBV12-4	TRBJ2-3	-	-	CASSFRGGVTDTQYF	TGTGCCAGCAGTTTCAGGGGTGGAGTTACAGATACGCAGTATTTT
TRBV2	TRBJ2-3	-	TRBD2	CASGEGRETDTQYF	TGTGCCAGCGGGGAGGGTAGAGAAACAGATACGCAGTATTTT
TRBV12-3/TRBV12-4	TRBJ2-2	-	-	CASSLGVAEGAGELFF	TGTGCCAGCAGTTTAGGGGTAGCGGAAGGGGCCGGGGAGCTGTTTTTT
TRBV4-1	TRBJ2-7	-	TRBD2	CASSQGLAGLGRSSYEQYF	TGCGCCAGCAGCCAAGGTCTAGCGGGACTCGGTAGAAGCTCCTACGAGCAGTACTTC
TRBV10-3	TRBJ2-5	-	TRBD2	CAIRGTSGRSPETQYF	TGTGCCATCAGGGGGACTAGCGGGAGAAGCCCAGAGACCCAGTACTTC
TRBV20-1	TRBJ2-7	few	-	CSARITYYEQYF	TGCAGTGCTAGAATTACATACTACGAGCAGTACTTC
TRBV5-1	TRBJ1-1	few	-	CASSLKSNSGATEAFF	TGCGCCAGCAGCTTGAAGTCCAACTCGGGGGCCACTGAAGCTTTCTTT
TRBV27	TRBJ2-1	few	-	CASSVRGGRSSYNEQFF	TGTGCCAGCAGTGTGAGGGGTGGGAGGAGCTCCTACAATGAGCAGTTCTTC
TRBV4-1	TRBJ1-2	few	-	CASSQRAYGYTF	TGCGCCAGCAGCCAAAGAGCATATGGCTACACCTTC
TRBV5-1	TRBJ2-1	-	TRBD2	CASSLTSGSYGEQFF	TGCGCCAGCAGCTTGACTAGCGGGAGTTATGGTGAGCAGTTCTTC
TRBV29-1	TRBJ2-7	once	TRBD2	CSVGGRTSSYEQYF	TGCAGCGTGGGCGGGAGGACCAGCTCCTACGAGCAGTACTTC
TRBV12-3/TRBV12-4	TRBJ2-4	-	-	CASCFGTAKNIQYF	TGTGCCAGCTGTTTTGGGACCGCCAAAAACATTCAGTACTTC
TRBV20-1	TRBJ2-7	once	-	CSAEGGLTYEQYF	TGCAGTGCTGAGGGGGGATTAACCTACGAGCAGTACTTC
TRBV5-1	TRBJ2-7	-	TRBD2	CASSSRGYGLDEQYF	TGCGCCAGCAGCTCCCGGGGTTATGGACTAGACGAGCAGTACTTC
TRBV12-3/TRBV12-4	TRBJ2-3	-	-	CATSLALADTQYF	TGTGCCACTTCACTAGCTCTCGCAGATACGCAGTATTTT
TRBV5-5	TRBJ2-7	many	-	CASSLGLTYEQYF	TGTGCCAGCAGCTTGGGCTTAACCTACGAGCAGTACTTC
TRBV5-1	TRBJ2-5	-	-	CASSFVRKQETQYF	TGCGCCAGCAGCTTTGTCCGGAAACAAGAGACCCAGTACTTC
TRBV20-1	TRBJ2-1	few	-	CSARQDREQFF	TGCAGTGCTAGACAAGATCGAGAGCAGTTCTTC
TRBV2	TRBJ2-7	-	-	CASSVEYEQYF	TGTGCCAGCAGTGTAGAGTACGAGCAGTACTTC
TRBV29-1	TRBJ2-1	few	-	CSVVGDRSSYNEQFF	TGCAGCGTTGTTGGGGATAGGAGCTCCTACAATGAGCAGTTCTTC
TRBV10-3	TRBJ2-6	-	-	CAIREGASGHLSGANVLTF	TGTGCCATCAGGGAGGGGGCTAGCGGGCATCTCTCTGGGGCCAACGTCCTGACTTTC
TRBV28	TRBJ1-1	once	-	CASSHNRYTEAFF	TGTGCCAGCAGCCATAACAGGTACACTGAAGCTTTCTTT
TRBV12-3/TRBV12-4	TRBJ1-1	-	-	CASIDAYSEAFF	TGTGCCAGCATTGACGCATACAGTGAAGCTTTCTTT
TRBV20-1	TRBJ1-5	-	-	CSASTGTLSNQPQHF	TGCAGTGCTAGCACAGGGACCCTTAGCAATCAGCCCCAGCATTTT
TRBV12-3/TRBV12-4	TRBJ1-5	few	-	CASSRRTGSNQPQHF	TGTGCCAGCAGCAGACGGACGGGTAGCAATCAGCCCCAGCATTTT
TRBV6-1	TRBJ2-5	few	-	CASSIGGTGQETQYF	TGTGCCAGCAGTATCGGGGGCACGGGCCAAGAGACCCAGTACTTC
TRBV6-1	TRBJ2-7	few	-	CASRSYRFLGEQYF	TGTGCCAGCAGGTCCTACAGGTTCTTGGGGGAGCAGTACTTC
TRBV12-3/TRBV12-4	TRBJ2-3	few	-	CASSRLSSDTQYF	TGTGCCAGCAGCCGCTTGAGCTCAGATACGCAGTATTTT
TRBV6-1	TRBJ2-7	-	TRBD1	CASSQQGSLSYEQYF	TGTGCCAGCAGTCAACAGGGGTCCCTCTCCTACGAGCAGTACTTC